This record covers a single TCR beta chain. Its antigen is not identified. This record comes from a study of cytomegalovirus exposure and HLA in healthy donors. Overall study context: In terms of ancestry, the Caucasian-associated cluster contained more than 65% of the roughly 400 genotyped donors.

Notes on the study in general: Sequence variants that were highly shared formed a cluster that was likely a sequencing artifact. It was reported in a later analysis that an Asian-associated ancestry cluster showed fewer N-insertions than the 666-donor mean. Presence/absence analyses assumed roughly uniform sequencing depth across donors, which may not hold.

Per the germline V gene, CDR1 is PRHDT and CDR2 is FYEKMQ (reference sequence). This CDR3 is built from 17 residues. V shed 3 bases, J shed 6 bases, and the junction held 11 bases outside the gene matches. The primer mix had 60 Vbeta and 13 Jbeta primers. The method was immunoSEQ multiplex PCR; TCRdb's version includes in-frame clones alone and lacks a portion of them. This table holds approximately 100,000 clones, roughly 85% found once. This sequence joins TRBV13 and TRBJ2-2, with 9 bases identical to TRBD1. The source of this sequence is a man aged 25-40 years in good health and CMV-seronegative. The sequencing sample was made of PBMCs. The CDR3 DNA is TGTGCCAGCAGCTTCCTTCGGGGACAGGGTGATGCCGGGGAGCTGTTTTTT. Translating it yields CASSFLRGQGDAGELFF.